This record concerns one T cell receptor beta chain sequence. Its specificity is not known. The sample is drawn from a study of shared clonotypes between healthy human individuals. Study overall: Sampling drew on donors who were a couple of women and three men aged 18 to 49.

CD45RO-negative cells were positively selected for CCR7, leaving out terminally differentiated effector memory CD45RA+ cells. Recent vaccinations or acute infections were absent in the healthy HIV-negative adult donors. Adult Caucasians living in Nashville, Tennessee made up all of the donors. Broader study findings: Exclusively blood specimens were collected; tissue repertoires likely differ.

The CDR3 runs to 12 residues. Trimming stripped 6 bases from V and 2 bases from J, with 7 bases between. CDR1 and CDR2 from the germline V gene are MDHEN and SYDVKM. Clones were sequenced by immunoSEQ multiplex PCR, and TCRdb holds only the in-frame ones, with some missing. The table includes around 580,000 clones, 98% detected once. J is TRBJ1-2 and V is TRBV28; D gene uncertain. This TCR was sampled from a young man in good health. Source material: naive CD8+ T cells sorted from blood. CDR3 residues: CASRWQNYGYTF. In nucleotides, the CDR3 is TGTGCCAGCAGGTGGCAGAACTATGGCTACACCTTC.